The rows below give T cell receptor beta chains drawn from one sample of a study of cytomegalovirus exposure and HLA in healthy donors. TCRdb's table, derived via immunoSEQ multiplex PCR, lists solely in-frame clones and lacks some. The sample data list about 160,000 clones. What was sequenced was PBMCs. Receptor source: a woman aged 60-75 years in good health and CMV-seronegative. Both conserved end residues are part of each CDR3. A D gene is named only where the DNA matches it firmly.

j_call v_call d_call cdr3_nt cdr3_aa
TRBJ1-1 TRBV10-3 TRBD1 TGTGCCATCAGTGAGCCTAAGGGGGCTCAGAACACTGAAGCTTTCTTT CAISEPKGAQNTEAFF
TRBJ2-7 TRBV10-1 . TGCGCCAGCAGTGATATAGGTGAAGGGGCCTACGAGCAGTACTTC CASSDIGEGAYEQYF
TRBJ2-7 TRBV6-5 . TGTGCCAGCAGTCAGGGGATCACCCTCTCCTACGAGCAGTACTTC CASSQGITLSYEQYF
TRBJ1-5 TRBV4-1 . TGCGCCAGCAGCCAAGAGTGGTCGTTTGGGGGAGGTCAGCCCCAGCATTTT CASSQEWSFGGGQPQHF
TRBJ1-1 TRBV5-1 . TGCGCCAGCAGGCTTCAGGGTTCGAACACTGAAGCTTTCTTT CASRLQGSNTEAFF
TRBJ2-4 TRBV7-9 TRBD2 TGTGCCAGCAGCTTCTCCGGGGGGGCCCAGTACTTC CASSFSGGAQYF
TRBJ1-1 TRBV7-9 TRBD1 TGTGCCAGCACCGACAGGGTTAACACTGAAGCTTTCTTT CASTDRVNTEAFF
TRBJ2-1 TRBV30 . TGTGCCTGGAGTTGGGACCTCGGAGGGCACAATGAGCAGTTCTTC CAWSWDLGGHNEQFF
TRBJ2-1 TRBV5-1 TRBD2 TGCGCCAGCAGCTTGCTTAGCGGGGGGAATGAGCAGTTCTTC CASSLLSGGNEQFF
TRBJ1-2 TRBV5-1 . TGCGCCAGCAGCTTGACAGGTCTGAACTATGGCTACACCTTC CASSLTGLNYGYTF
TRBJ1-4 TRBV2 TRBD1 TGTGCCAGCAGTGTAGGGACAGGGCGTGAAAAACTGTTTTTT CASSVGTGREKLFF
TRBJ2-3 TRBV7-6 . TGTGCCAGCAGCCGTGACAGTTATGACACAGATACGCAGTATTTT CASSRDSYDTDTQYF
TRBJ2-7 TRBV5-1 . TGCGCCAGCAGCCCCTCAGACTCCTACGAGCAGTACTTC CASSPSDSYEQYF
TRBJ2-7 TRBV2 . TGTGCCATACGTTGGAGGGGCCAGAACTACGAGCAGTACTTC CAIRWRGQNYEQYF
TRBJ2-1 TRBV30 . TGTGCCTGGAGTGTAAGCCTATCCTACAATGAGCAGTTCTTC CAWSVSLSYNEQFF
TRBJ2-7 TRBV2 TRBD1 TGTGCCAGCAGAATCGACAGGGGGTCCTATAGGCAGTACTTC CASRIDRGSYRQYF
TRBJ1-1 TRBV6-5 TRBD1 TGTGCCAGCAGTACAGCCGGGACAGGGGGCACTGAAGCTTTCTTT CASSTAGTGGTEAFF
TRBJ2-3 TRBV13 . TGTGCCAGCAGCCCAATGAGGGCTGGGACAGATACGCAGTATTTT CASSPMRAGTDTQYF
TRBJ1-1 TRBV7-7 . TGTGCCAGCAGCTTAAGGCTCGGGGACACTGAAGCTTTCTTT CASSLRLGDTEAFF
TRBJ2-3 TRBV5-1 . TGCGCCAGCAGCTTGGGGGGAGGCACAGATACGCAGTATTTT CASSLGGGTDTQYF
TRBJ1-1 TRBV28 TRBD1 TGTGCCAGCAGTAAACCTACAGGGGGCGGTGAAGCTTTCTTT CASSKPTGGGEAFF
TRBJ1-4 TRBV5-6 . TGTGCCAGCAGCTTGGCTTACCGACAGCATCCAAATGAAAAACTGTTTTTT CASSLAYRQHPNEKLFF
TRBJ2-7 TRBV7-3 TRBD2 TGTGCCAGCAGCTTAATACCTCCCCCCCTAGGACTAGCGAGGGTCATGGGGAATTACGAGCAGTACTTC CASSLIPPPLGLARVMGNYEQYF
TRBJ2-7 TRBV7-9 TRBD2 TGTGCCAGCAGCTTAGCGAGGGCGGGAGGCGCCTACGAGCAGTACTTC CASSLARAGGAYEQYF
TRBJ2-7 TRBV2 TRBD1 TGTGCCAGCAGTGTCCTAGGGGGCCAATCCTACGAGCAGTACTTC CASSVLGGQSYEQYF
TRBJ1-1 TRBV15 TRBD1 TGTGCCACCAGCCTGGGACAGGGGGACACTGAAGCTTTCTTT CATSLGQGDTEAFF
TRBJ2-5 TRBV5-4 TRBD1 TGTGCCAGCACCCCAGGGGGACAAGAGACCCAGTACTTC CASTPGGQETQYF
TRBJ1-2 TRBV7-9 . TGTGCCAGCAGTTTTGACAGAATCGATGGCTACACCTTC CASSFDRIDGYTF
TRBJ1-4 TRBV9 . TGTGCCAGCAGCGCCGCCGGGGCAACTAATGAAAAACTGTTTTTT CASSAAGATNEKLFF
TRBJ2-1 TRBV2 . TGTGCCAGCAGTGAGGGGCAGGGGAGGGCCTACAATGAGCAGTTCTTC CASSEGQGRAYNEQFF
TRBJ2-5 TRBV19 . TGTGCCAGTAGTAGCCTTCAAGGGGGACTATACCAAGAGACCCAGTACTTC CASSSLQGGLYQETQYF